The 21 T cell receptor beta chains listed next were all sequenced from one sample in a study of OX40 agonist ivuxolimab in advanced cancers. Assay: immunoSEQ multiplex PCR; the TCRdb copy retains only in-frame clones and omits some. The sample contains approximately 27,000 clones, around three quarters of which appear only once. The specimen was CD4+ or CD8+ T cells sorted from blood, collected in a trial of the OX40 agonist ivuxolimab. All receptors come from an adult with an advanced solid tumor such as melanoma, head and neck, liver or kidney cancer.

This chain connects TRBV2 to TRBJ2-7; the D gene is possibly TRBD1 (5 bases). The V end lost 8 bases, the J end lost 6 bases, and 11 bases lay between the germline ends. Germline V gene lookup returns CDR1 SNHLY and CDR2 FYNNEI. The CDR3 totals 11 residues. The CDR3 sequence is CASCRVSEQYF. The CDR3 region has the DNA TGTGCCAGCTGCAGGGTGAGCGAGCAGTACTTC.

This clone was counted a few times. The CDR3 loop reads CASSHRTGTEAFF. The CDR3 DNA reads as TGTGCCAGCAGCCACCGGACAGGGACCGAAGCTTTCTTT. V and J are TRBV7-9 and TRBJ1-1; TRBD1 matches at 8 bases. The CDR3 is 13 residues long. In germline, CDR1 is SEHNR, CDR2 FQNEAQ (reference sequence). Trimming removed 5 bases from V and 8 bases from J; junction bases left unmatched: 7.

This chain joins TRBV27 and TRBJ1-5; D is ambiguous. V was cut by 3 bases and J by 3 bases, with 6 bases left in between. Per germline, CDR1 MNHEY and CDR2 SMNVEV (reference sequence). The CDR3 is 13 residues long. The CDR3 is CASSFTLNQPQHF. The CDR3 nucleotides read TGTGCCAGCAGTTTTACCCTCAATCAGCCCCAGCATTTT.

The chain is built from TRBV27 and TRBJ1-4, with D tentatively TRBD1 (6 bases). The CDR3 loop spans 15 amino acids. Germline lookup yields CDR1 MNHEY and CDR2 SMNVEV (reference sequence). The V end was cut by 5 bases, the J end by 8 bases, with 18 bases between. CDR3: CASSPHNRVGEKLFF. Written as DNA, the CDR3 is TGTGCCAGCAGTCCACATAACAGGGTCGGCGAAAAACTGTTTTTT.

The chain links TRBV2 to TRBJ1-6; D is undetermined. CDR1 SNHLY and CDR2 FYNNEI come from the germline V gene. The CDR3 covers 16 residues. Trimming removed 2 bases from V and 3 bases from J, with 11 bases in between. The CDR3 DNA reads TGTGCCAGCAGTGAACCTCCAGGATACTATAATTCACCCCTCCACTTT. This encodes CASSEPPGYYNSPLHF.

The count of this clone is one. The rearrangement uses TRBV19 and TRBJ1-2; D not certain. Germline V gene lookup returns CDR1 LNHDA and CDR2 SQIVND (reference sequence). The CDR3 contains 16 residues. Trimming pared 1 base from V and 3 bases from J, leaving 15 bases between. The CDR3 reads CASSIGSFKVDYGYTF. Here the CDR3 DNA reads TGTGCCAGTAGTATAGGCTCGTTCAAGGTCGACTATGGCTACACCTTC. Complete variable domain (other parts from reference TRBV19 and TRBJ1-2): DGGITQSPKYLFRKEGQNVTLSCEQNLNHDAMYWYRQDPGQGLRLIYYSQIVNDFQKGDIAEGYSVSREKKESFPLTVTSAQKNPTAFYLCASSIGSFKVDYGYTFGSGTRLTVV.

The chain is built from TRBV14 and TRBJ2-2; D is possibly TRBD1 or TRBD2 (5 bases each). Germline assignment: CDR1 SGHDN and CDR2 FVKESK. Deletions cut 5 bases from V and 1 base from J, with 8 bases between. CDR3 length: 14 amino acids. The CDR3 DNA sequence: TGTGCCAGCAGCGGGGACGGGAACACCGGGGAGCTGTTTTTT. Protein sequence: CASSGDGNTGELFF.

The chain carries TRBV18 and TRBJ2-3; D not certain. CDR1 is KGHSH, CDR2 LQKENI, per germline. V lost 4 bases and J 5 bases, leaving 10 bases between the germline ends. The CDR3 totals 13 residues. The CDR3 here is CASSLRVGDTQYF. The CDR3 nucleotides read TGTGCCAGCTCACTAAGAGTGGGAGATACGCAGTATTTT.

The chain employs TRBV19 and TRBJ1-2; D is unclear. Trimming shortened V by 5 bases and J by 4 bases, and 5 bases separated the two germline ends. Per the germline V gene, CDR1 is LNHDA and CDR2 is SQIVND (reference sequence). The CDR3 runs to 11 residues. CDR3 DNA sequence: TGTGCCAGTAGTGCAGTCTATGGCTACACCTTC. Protein product: CASSAVYGYTF.

This clone was counted once. The chain couples TRBV6-6 to TRBJ2-7; maybe TRBD1 (6 bases). Germline CDR1 and CDR2: MNHNY and SVGAGI (reference sequence). V shed 2 bases and J shed 4 bases, with 18 bases lying between them. The CDR3 has 16 residues. The CDR3 reads CASSYGVGGKDYEQYF. In DNA, the CDR3 is TGTGCCAGCAGTTACGGAGTAGGGGGAAAAGATTACGAGCAGTACTTC.

J is TRBJ1-2 and V is TRBV6-1; 7 nucleotides match TRBD1. The V gene's germline CDR1 is MNHNS and CDR2 SASEGT. CDR3 size: 15 residues. V lost 1 base and J lost 3; bases outside the gene matches: 5. This CDR3 reads CASSEVPGGDYGYTF. The DNA for the CDR3 is TGTGCCAGCAGTGAAGTCCCAGGGGGAGACTATGGCTACACCTTC.

In this sample, this clone turned up once. The chain couples TRBV5-1 to TRBJ2-7; D possibly corresponds to TRBD1 (5 bases). The germline gives CDR1 SGHRS, CDR2 YFSETQ. This CDR3 is built from 15 residues. V lost 5 bases and J lost 0, with 15 bases in between. The CDR3 bases are TGCGCCAGCAGACCCGACAGTCTGAGCTCCTACGAGCAGTACTTC. Translation: CASRPDSLSSYEQYF.

This chain joins TRBV13 and TRBJ2-3; 7 nucleotides align to TRBD1. V lost 5 bases and J lost 2; bases outside the gene matches: 10. The germline gives CDR1 PRHDT, CDR2 FYEKMQ (reference sequence). This CDR3 comprises 16 residues. The CDR3 region has the DNA TGTGCCAGCAGCGAGGGGACAGACGCCTCCACAGATACGCAGTATTTT. Translation: CASSEGTDASTDTQYF.

This chain links TRBV5-6 with TRBJ2-7; 7 bases are a match to TRBD1. With 3 bases clipped from V and 2 bases from J, the junction kept 5 bases outside the gene matches. The CDR3 runs 14 residues. Germline assignment: CDR1 SGHDT and CDR2 YYEEEE. DNA of the CDR3: TGTGCCAGCAGCTCGACAGGGTATGCCTACGAGCAGTACTTC. It yields the protein CASSSTGYAYEQYF.

The chain employs TRBV7-9 and TRBJ1-4; D is possibly TRBD1 (5 bases). The CDR3 consists of 16 residues. With 1 base removed from V and 5 bases from J, the gap between germline ends came to 14 bases. The V gene's germline CDR1 is SEHNR and CDR2 FQNEAQ (reference sequence). The CDR3 here is CASSLVGGTGNEKLFF. For the CDR3, the DNA is TGTGCCAGCAGCTTAGTCGGGGGGACGGGAAATGAAAAACTGTTTTTT.

The chain joins TRBV5-6 to TRBJ2-5; no definite D call. This CDR3 comprises 13 residues. The ends were cut back, 4 bases at V and 5 bases at J, with 12 bases in the middle. CDR1 and CDR2 from the germline V gene are SGHDT and YYEEEE. CDR3 amino acids: CASSPGVVETQYF. The CDR3 DNA reads TGTGCCAGCAGCCCTGGAGTGGTCGAGACCCAGTACTTC.

The genes are TRBV9 and TRBJ2-2; D is unresolved. Deletions cut 0 bases from V and 5 bases from J, with 5 bases between. In germline, CDR1 is SGDLS, CDR2 YYNGEE. The CDR3 has 13 residues. The CDR3 reads CASSVDGTGELFF. DNA of the CDR3: TGTGCCAGCAGCGTAGATGGGACCGGGGAGCTGTTTTTT. The whole variable domain, filled in from reference TRBV9 and TRBJ2-2, reads DSGVTQTPKHLITATGQRVTLRCSPRSGDLSVYWYQQSLDQGLQFLIQYYNGEERAKGNILERFSAQQFPDLHSELNLSSLELGDSALYFCASSVDGTGELFFGEGSRLTVL.

The CDR3 nucleotides are TGTGCCAGCAGCTTAGGGCGGGGGGGCCAAGAGACCCAGTACTTC. Translation gives CASSLGRGGQETQYF. The J gene is TRBJ2-5, the V gene TRBV5-6, with TRBD2 matching over 9 bases. Germline trimming cut 2 bases from V and 1 base from J; bases unmatched to any gene: 3. CDR1 and CDR2 (germline): SGHDT, YYEEEE. The CDR3 has 15 residues.

This clone appeared a few times. The genes are TRBV5-1 and TRBJ1-2; 8 bases are shared with TRBD1. V shed 4 bases, J shed 14 bases, and the junction held 7 bases outside the gene matches. CDR1 and CDR2 from the germline V gene are SGHRS and YFSETQ. CDR3 length equals 11 residues. Here the CDR3 DNA reads TGCGCCAGCAGCGGGGGGGACAGGCCAACCTTC. Protein: CASSGGDRPTF.

This clone has more than one count but fewer than ten. The chain is built from TRBV6-6 and TRBJ2-3; the D gene is possibly TRBD1 (6 bases). The CDR3 runs 16 residues. Germline values: CDR1 MNHNY, CDR2 SVGAGI (reference sequence). The germline V and J ends were trimmed by 2 bases and 1 base, with 13 bases remaining between them. The CDR3 DNA reads as TGTGCCAGCAGTTACCAGGGGTACGCCGGCACAGATACGCAGTATTTT. Protein product: CASSYQGYAGTDTQYF.

This clone has only a few counts. V is TRBV5-6 and J is TRBJ2-1; TRBD2 matches 7 bases. Per germline, CDR1 SGHDT and CDR2 YYEEEE. Unmatched junction bases numbered 11, after V lost 1 base and J lost 4 bases. The CDR3 is made up of 17 amino acids. The CDR3 DNA is TGTGCCAGCAGCTTGTCGGTCCAGCGGGGCGATTACAATGAGCAGTTCTTC. This codes for CASSLSVQRGDYNEQFF.